This T cell receptor (beta chain) was identified in a study of shared clonotypes between healthy human individuals. In the study overall: Sampling drew on donors who were a couple of women and a few men aged 18 to 49. Study-wide findings and caveats: Lower generation probabilities were found for non-shared clonotypes than for those shared by all four donors. The study sampled only blood, and tissue repertoires likely differ.

CD45RO-negative cells were positively selected for CCR7, leaving out terminally differentiated effector memory CD45RA+ cells. Adults of Caucasian background living in Nashville, Tennessee made up all donors. As regards this clone: Antigen: not known.

The CDR3 loop spans 14 amino acids. Between the trimmed V and J ends, which lost 7 bases and 2 bases, there was a span of 12 bases. The V gene's germline CDR1 is SGHTA and CDR2 FQGNSA. Produced via immunoSEQ multiplex PCR; TCRdb's table is partial and in-frame only. The top ten clones hold 1% to 1.5% of a sample with about 2 million clones, about 95% of them seen once. This clonotype was obtained from a young man in good health. The V call is TRBV7-2, the J call TRBJ2-1; possibly TRBD2 for D (5 bases). Material: naive CD8+ T cells sorted from blood. The CDR3 sequence is CASTEGSAYNEQFF. The CDR3 DNA follows: TGTGCCAGCACCGAGGGAAGCGCCTACAATGAGCAGTTCTTC.